Reported below is one T cell receptor (beta chain). The entry originates in a study of blood T cell repertoires in COVID-19. The overall study: PBMCs, B-cell-depleted T cells, or T cells were the source of the cDNA or gDNA that made up the material.

Germline loops: CDR1 KGHDR, CDR2 SFDVKD. V lost 5 bases to trimming and J lost 10 bases; unmatched junction nucleotides: 13. This CDR3 is 16 amino acids long. Measured with immunoSEQ multiplex PCR; TCRdb has only the in-frame clones, and not every one. The sample has more than 45,000 clones; approximately 90% are singletons. The receptor comes from a man at least 80 years old with acute or convalescent COVID-19. Sequenced sample: peripheral blood. The chain is built from TRBV24-1 and TRBJ2-1; 10 nucleotides line up with TRBD2. The CDR3 region has the DNA TGTGCCACCAGTGGAACGGGAGCGGGGGGGCCTGGAGAGCAGTTCTTC. Its translation: CATSGTGAGGPGEQFF.